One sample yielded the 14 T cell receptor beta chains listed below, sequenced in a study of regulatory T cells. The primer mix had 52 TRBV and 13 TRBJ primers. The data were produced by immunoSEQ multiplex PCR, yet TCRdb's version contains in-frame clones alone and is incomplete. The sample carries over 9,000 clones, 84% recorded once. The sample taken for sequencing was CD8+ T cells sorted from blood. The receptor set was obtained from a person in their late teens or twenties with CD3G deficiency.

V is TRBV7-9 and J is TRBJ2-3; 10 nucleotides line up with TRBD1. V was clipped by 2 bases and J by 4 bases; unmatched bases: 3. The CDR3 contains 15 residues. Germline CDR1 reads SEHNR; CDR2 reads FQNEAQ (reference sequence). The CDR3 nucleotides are TGTGCCAGCAGCTTATACGGACAGGGGGCAGATACGCAGTATTTT. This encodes CASSLYGQGADTQYF.

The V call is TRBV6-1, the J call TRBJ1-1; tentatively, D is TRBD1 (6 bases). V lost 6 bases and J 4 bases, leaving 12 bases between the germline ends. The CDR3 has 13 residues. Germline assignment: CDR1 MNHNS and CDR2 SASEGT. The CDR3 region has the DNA TGTGCCAGCAGGAAGGGGGTTGTCACTGAAGCTTTCTTT. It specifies CASRKGVVTEAFF.

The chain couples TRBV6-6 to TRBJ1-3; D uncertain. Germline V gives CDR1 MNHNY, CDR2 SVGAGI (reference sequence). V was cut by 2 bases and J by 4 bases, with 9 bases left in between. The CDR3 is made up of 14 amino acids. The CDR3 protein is CASSYGQGGNTIYF. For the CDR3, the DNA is TGTGCCAGCAGTTACGGGCAAGGAGGAAACACCATATATTTT.

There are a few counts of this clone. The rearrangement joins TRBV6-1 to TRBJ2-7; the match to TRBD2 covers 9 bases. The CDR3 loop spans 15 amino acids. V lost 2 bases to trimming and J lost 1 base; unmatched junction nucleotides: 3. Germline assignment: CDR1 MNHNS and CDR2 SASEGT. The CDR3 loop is CASSERLAGSYEQYF. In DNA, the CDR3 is TGTGCCAGCAGTGAACGGCTAGCGGGGTCCTACGAGCAGTACTTC.

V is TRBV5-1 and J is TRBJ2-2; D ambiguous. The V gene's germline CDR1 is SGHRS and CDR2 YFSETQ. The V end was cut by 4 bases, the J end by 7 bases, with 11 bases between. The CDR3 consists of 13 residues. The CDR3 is CASSLFGGGELFF. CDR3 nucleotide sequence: TGCGCCAGCAGCCTTTTCGGTGGCGGGGAGCTGTTTTTT. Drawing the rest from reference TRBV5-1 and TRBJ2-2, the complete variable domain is KAGVTQTPRYLIKTRGQQVTLSCSPISGHRSVSWYQQTPGQGLQFLFEYFSETQRNKGNFPGRFSGRQFSNSRSEMNVSTLELGDSALYLCASSLFGGGELFFGEGSRLTVL.

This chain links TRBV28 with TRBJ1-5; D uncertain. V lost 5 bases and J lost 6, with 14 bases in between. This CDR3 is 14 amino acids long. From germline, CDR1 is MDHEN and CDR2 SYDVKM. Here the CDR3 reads CASSEKRGIQPQHF. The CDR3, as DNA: TGTGCCAGCAGTGAAAAGCGGGGAATTCAGCCCCAGCATTTT.

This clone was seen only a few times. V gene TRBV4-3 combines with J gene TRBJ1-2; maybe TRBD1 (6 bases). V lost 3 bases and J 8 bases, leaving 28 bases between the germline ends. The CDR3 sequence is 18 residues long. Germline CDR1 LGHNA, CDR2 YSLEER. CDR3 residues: CASSQILRTTSGGKGYTF. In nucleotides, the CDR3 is TGCGCCAGCAGCCAGATCCTCCGGACGACGTCCGGGGGCAAGGGCTACACCTTC.

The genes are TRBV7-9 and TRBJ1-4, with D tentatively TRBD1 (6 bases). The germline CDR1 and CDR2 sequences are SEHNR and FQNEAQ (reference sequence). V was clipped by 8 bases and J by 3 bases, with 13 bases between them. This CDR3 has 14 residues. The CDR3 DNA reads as TGTGCCAGCGGAAGGGGGGCTTCTAATGAAAAACTGTTTTTT. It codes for CASGRGASNEKLFF.

This CDR3 reads CASTGGVPYEQYF. CDR3 DNA sequence: TGTGCCAGCACCGGGGGAGTCCCCTACGAGCAGTACTTC. The chain joins TRBV6-5 to TRBJ2-7; a possible D gene is TRBD2 (6 bases). Germline-derived CDR1 and CDR2 are MNHEY and SVGAGI. This CDR3 contains 13 residues. The V end lost 7 bases, the J end lost 2 bases, and 12 bases lay between the germline ends.

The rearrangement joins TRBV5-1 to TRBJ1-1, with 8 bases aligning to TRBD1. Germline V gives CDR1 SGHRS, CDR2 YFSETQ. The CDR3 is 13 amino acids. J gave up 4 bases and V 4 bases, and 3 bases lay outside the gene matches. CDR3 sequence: CASSLTGATEAFF. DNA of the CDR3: TGCGCCAGCAGCCTGACAGGGGCCACTGAAGCTTTCTTT.

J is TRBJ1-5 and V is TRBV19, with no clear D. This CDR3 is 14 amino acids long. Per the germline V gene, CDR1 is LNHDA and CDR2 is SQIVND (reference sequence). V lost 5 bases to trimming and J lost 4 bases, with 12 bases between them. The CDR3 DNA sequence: TGTGCCAGTAGTCTCCAGGATACAAATCAGCCCCAGCATTTT. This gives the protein CASSLQDTNQPQHF. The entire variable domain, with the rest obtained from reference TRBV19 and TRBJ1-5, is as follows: DGGITQSPKYLFRKEGQNVTLSCEQNLNHDAMYWYRQDPGQGLRLIYYSQIVNDFQKGDIAEGYSVSREKKESFPLTVTSAQKNPTAFYLCASSLQDTNQPQHFGDGTRLSIL.

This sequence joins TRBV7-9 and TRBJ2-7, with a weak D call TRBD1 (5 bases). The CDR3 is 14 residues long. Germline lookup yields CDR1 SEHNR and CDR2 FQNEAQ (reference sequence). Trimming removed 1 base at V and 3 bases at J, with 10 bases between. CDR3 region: CASSLEGEGYEQYF. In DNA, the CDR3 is TGTGCCAGCAGCTTAGAAGGGGAAGGCTACGAGCAGTACTTC.

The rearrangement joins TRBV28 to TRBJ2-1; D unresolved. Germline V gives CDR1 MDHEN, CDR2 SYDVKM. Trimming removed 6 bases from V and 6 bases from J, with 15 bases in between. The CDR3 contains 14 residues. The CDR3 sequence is CASSFRLVANEQFF. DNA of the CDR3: TGTGCCAGCAGCTTCAGGCTAGTCGCCAATGAGCAGTTCTTC.

CDR3 nucleotide sequence: TGTGCCAGCAGCCGAGGGGTAGGGGAAGCTTTCTTT. It yields the protein CASSRGVGEAFF. V is TRBV7-9 and J is TRBJ1-1; TRBD1 might be the D (5 bases). Germline-derived CDR1 and CDR2 are SEHNR and FQNEAQ (reference sequence). The V gene lost 5 bases and the J gene lost 8 bases, with 12 bases spanning the gap. The CDR3 extends over 12 amino acids.